These 10 T cell receptor beta chains were sequenced from one sample in a study of a mutant IDH1 vaccine in newly diagnosed glioma. No antigen has been identified for these receptors. Only in-frame clones appear in the TCRdb table, and some are missing; sequencing was by immunoSEQ multiplex PCR. Among around 49,000 clones listed, more than 70% were seen once. Time point denoted: week 5, during vaccination. Vaccinated patients received 300 ug of mutant IDH1 20-mer peptide per dose, with topical imiquimod. The sequenced sample was PBMCs, obtained from a glioma patient whose treatment included an IDH1 peptide vaccine. The receptors derive from a man in his forties or fifties with glioma.

This chain uses TRBV10-1 with TRBJ1-1, with a weak D call TRBD1 (5 bases). Between the trimmed V and J ends, which lost 5 bases and 6 bases, there was a span of 10 bases. Germline lookup yields CDR1 WNHNN and CDR2 SYGVQD (reference sequence). The CDR3 is made up of 12 amino acids. CDR3 nucleotide sequence: TGCGCCAGCAGTTCCGGGGCTCCTGAAGCTTTCTTT. It yields the protein CASSSGAPEAFF.

CDR3 bases: TGTGCCTGGCACACATCGAACACTGAAGCTTTCTTT. It encodes CAWHTSNTEAFF. This chain uses TRBV30 with TRBJ1-1; the D is unclear. V lost 5 bases and J lost 1, with 8 bases in between. The V gene's germline CDR1 is GTSNPN and CDR2 SVGIG (reference sequence). The CDR3 totals 12 residues.

The chain has TRBV7-2 and TRBJ1-5; no clear D. Per germline, CDR1 SGHTA and CDR2 FQGNSA. This CDR3 contains 14 residues. V was shortened by 4 bases and J by 7 bases, with 14 bases between the two germline ends. As DNA, the CDR3 is TGTGCCAGCAGCTCCACCCAAATCGGGCAGCCCCAGCATTTT. This encodes CASSSTQIGQPQHF.

The chain joins TRBV5-1 to TRBJ1-1, with a weak D call TRBD1 (6 bases). V gave up 4 bases and J gave up 11 bases, with 27 bases separating them. Germline CDR1 and CDR2: SGHRS and YFSETQ. The CDR3 has 16 amino acids. The chain's CDR3 is CASSLRTDRQGGDAFF. The DNA of the CDR3 is TGCGCCAGCAGCCTACGGACAGATCGACAAGGGGGTGACGCTTTCTTT.

This chain connects TRBV6-5 to TRBJ2-1, with 10 bases matching TRBD2. The V segment lost 10 bases and the J segment 4 bases; nucleotides outside the gene matches: 7. The germline CDR1 and CDR2 sequences are MNHEY and SVGAGI. The CDR3 is 14 residues long. DNA of the CDR3: TGTGCCACCGGTTCTAGCGGGAGTTACAATGAGCAGTTCTTC. This translates into CATGSSGSYNEQFF.

The chain employs TRBV18 and TRBJ2-1; D is possibly TRBD1 (5 bases). Trimming left V 5 bases short and J 6 bases short, with 11 bases between. The CDR3 extends over 13 amino acids. Looked up from germline, CDR1 is KGHSH and CDR2 is LQKENI. The CDR3 is CASSTNQGNEQFF. For the CDR3, the DNA is TGTGCCAGCTCAACTAACCAGGGCAATGAGCAGTTCTTC.

The CDR3 here is CASSVGSSGNQPQHF. The CDR3 DNA reads as TGTGCCAGCAGCGTAGGATCATCAGGAAATCAGCCCCAGCATTTT. This chain uses TRBV9 with TRBJ1-5; D remains ambiguous. Looked up from germline, CDR1 is SGDLS and CDR2 is YYNGEE. The CDR3 spans 15 residues. V dropped 0 bases and J dropped 4 bases, with 11 bases sitting between them.

The chain couples TRBV25-1 to TRBJ1-5, with TRBD1 as a possible D gene (6 bases). Germline V gives CDR1 MGHDK, CDR2 SYGVNS. V dropped 4 bases and J dropped 0 bases, with 13 bases sitting between them. CDR3 size: 16 residues. The CDR3 reads CASSVRGGHSNQPQHF. In DNA, the CDR3 is TGTGCCAGCAGTGTAAGGGGGGGACATAGCAATCAGCCCCAGCATTTT.

The rearrangement links TRBV9 to TRBJ2-2; D perhaps matches TRBD1 (6 bases). Germline V gives CDR1 SGDLS, CDR2 YYNGEE. V gave up 0 bases and J gave up 4 bases, with 16 bases separating them. This CDR3 spans 17 amino acids. CDR3 DNA sequence: TGTGCCAGCAGCGTAGACGGACAGCTAGAAGGCACCGGGGAGCTGTTTTTT. It translates to CASSVDGQLEGTGELFF.

The rearrangement links TRBV15 to TRBJ1-5, with no clear D. V was cut by 1 base and J by 0 bases, with 4 bases left in between. Germline V gene data show CDR1 as LNHNV and CDR2 as YYDKDF (reference sequence). This CDR3 spans 14 amino acids. The CDR3 reads CATSRGNSNQPQHF. In DNA, the CDR3 is TGTGCCACCAGCAGAGGAAATAGCAATCAGCCCCAGCATTTT.